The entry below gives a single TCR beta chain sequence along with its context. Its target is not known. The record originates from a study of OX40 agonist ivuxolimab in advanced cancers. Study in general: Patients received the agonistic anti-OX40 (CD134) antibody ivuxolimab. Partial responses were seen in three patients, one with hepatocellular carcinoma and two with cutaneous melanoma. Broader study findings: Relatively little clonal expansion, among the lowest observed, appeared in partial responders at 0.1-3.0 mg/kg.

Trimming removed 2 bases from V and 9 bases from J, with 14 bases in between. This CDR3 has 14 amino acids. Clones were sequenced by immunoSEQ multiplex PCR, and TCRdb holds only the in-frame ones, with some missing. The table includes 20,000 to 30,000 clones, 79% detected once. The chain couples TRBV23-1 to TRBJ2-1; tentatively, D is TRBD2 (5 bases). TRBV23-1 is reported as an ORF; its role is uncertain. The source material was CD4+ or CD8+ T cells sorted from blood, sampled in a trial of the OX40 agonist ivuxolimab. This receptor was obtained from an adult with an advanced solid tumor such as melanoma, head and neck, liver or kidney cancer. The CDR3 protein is CASSQNTGWGEQFF. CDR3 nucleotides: TGCGCCAGCAGTCAAAATACGGGGTGGGGTGAGCAGTTCTTC.